This TCR beta chain originates from a study of blood T cell repertoires in COVID-19. The wider study: Collection of acute and convalescent COVID-19 samples took place in the United States, Italy and Spain.

The protocol was immunoSEQ multiplex PCR, while the TCRdb copy is restricted to in-frame clones and leaves out a portion. Among about 200,000 clones listed, about 82% were seen once. This clone was seen only once. During active infection, Seattle patients enrolled and were then monitored through disease. This CDR3 region has 14 residues. CDR1 SEHNR and CDR2 FQNEAQ come from the germline V gene (reference sequence). The ends were cut back, 5 bases at V and 4 bases at J, with 14 bases in the middle. This chain uses TRBV7-9 with TRBJ1-2; the D gene is possibly TRBD1 (5 bases). This TCR came from a man aged 55 to 70 with COVID-19, enrolled during active disease. Sequencing was carried out using peripheral blood. As DNA, the CDR3 is TGTGCCAGCAGCCCCGGGGGGTGGGGCTATGGCTACACCTTC. This encodes CASSPGGWGYGYTF. Together with reference TRBV7-9 and TRBJ1-2, the CDR3 gives the full variable domain: DTGVSQNPRHKITKRGQNVTFRCDPISEHNRLYWYRQTLGQGPEFLTYFQNEAQLEKSRLLSDRFSAERPKGSFSTLEIQRTEQGDSAMYLCASSPGGWGYGYTFGSGTRLTVV.